This is a list of T cell receptor beta chains from one sample in a study of blood T cell repertoires in COVID-19. The table came from immunoSEQ multiplex PCR; TCRdb's copy has only in-frame clones and leaves some out. The table lists 250,000 to 350,000 clones, approximately 90% of them singletons. Sequenced: PBMCs or T cells enriched from blood (not recorded which). Source of these receptors: a young woman who had recovered from COVID-19. Each CDR3 is given with its conserved first and last residue. D genes are given only for firm matches. Clone size appears in some rows only: once, few, many, or a class for an expanded clone.

J: TRBJ2-7; V: TRBV28; size: -; D: -; CDR3: CASTVAPRYEQYF; DNA: TGTGCCAGCACCGTAGCGCCGCGCTACGAGCAGTACTTC
J: TRBJ2-7; V: TRBV11-2; size: once; D: -; CDR3: CASSPPRRQTQYF; DNA: TGTGCCAGCAGCCCCCCTCGGAGACAGACGCAGTACTTC
J: TRBJ2-5; V: TRBV3-1/TRBV3-2; size: -; D: TRBD1; CDR3: CASSHHRGPTQETQYF; DNA: TGTGCCAGCAGCCACCACAGGGGACCTACCCAAGAGACCCAGTACTTC
J: TRBJ2-3; V: TRBV4-1; size: -; D: -; CDR3: CASSLRVADTQYF; DNA: TGCGCCAGCAGCCTCAGGGTTGCGGATACGCAGTATTTT
J: TRBJ2-4; V: TRBV5-1; size: -; D: -; CDR3: CASSSGGTDQNAKNIQYF; DNA: TGCGCCAGCAGCTCCGGCGGGACAGATCAAAACGCCAAAAACATTCAGTACTTC
J: TRBJ2-1; V: TRBV12-3/TRBV12-4; size: -; D: TRBD2; CDR3: CASRIAGSEQFF; DNA: TGTGCCAGCAGGATAGCGGGGTCTGAGCAGTTCTTC
J: TRBJ1-3; V: TRBV5-1; size: -; D: -; CDR3: CASSTGTSSSGNTIYF; DNA: TGCGCCAGCAGCACCGGGACTTCCAGCTCTGGAAACACCATATATTTT
J: TRBJ1-5; V: TRBV6-1; size: -; D: -; CDR3: CASSESRAGGQPQHF; DNA: TGTGCCAGCAGTGAATCCAGGGCGGGGGGTCAGCCCCAGCATTTT
J: TRBJ1-4; V: TRBV7-2; size: -; D: -; CDR3: CASSLGLLRNEKLFF; DNA: TGTGCCAGCAGCCTAGGCCTCCTACGGAATGAAAAACTGTTTTTT
J: TRBJ1-2; V: TRBV28; size: -; D: TRBD1; CDR3: CASSLNRDRGSGYTF; DNA: TGTGCCAGCAGTTTGAACCGGGACAGGGGGAGTGGCTACACCTTC
J: TRBJ2-7; V: TRBV2; size: -; D: TRBD1; CDR3: CASKLSQGSYEQYF; DNA: TGTGCCAGCAAATTATCACAGGGGTCCTACGAGCAGTACTTC
J: TRBJ2-7; V: TRBV9; size: -; D: -; CDR3: CASSVRDLAEQYF; DNA: TGTGCCAGCAGCGTAAGGGATTTAGCGGAGCAGTACTTC
J: TRBJ2-3; V: TRBV14; size: -; D: -; CDR3: CASSRTAREYF; DNA: TGTGCCAGCAGCCGAACAGCCCGAGAGTATTTT
J: TRBJ2-7; V: TRBV5-8; size: -; D: -; CDR3: CASRGGRGNEQYF; DNA: TGTGCCAGCAGAGGGGGGAGGGGGAACGAGCAGTACTTC
J: TRBJ1-2; V: TRBV19; size: -; D: -; CDR3: CASSWTLQYGYTF; DNA: TGTGCCAGTAGTTGGACACTGCAATATGGCTACACCTTC
J: TRBJ2-2; V: TRBV5-1; size: -; D: TRBD2; CDR3: CASSFQAGSDTGELFF; DNA: TGCGCCAGCAGCTTTCAAGCGGGGAGCGACACCGGGGAGCTGTTTTTT
J: TRBJ2-5; V: TRBV10-3; size: -; D: -; CDR3: CAISAGDQETQYF; DNA: TGTGCCATCAGTGCCGGGGACCAAGAGACCCAGTACTTC
J: TRBJ1-6; V: TRBV28; size: -; D: -; CDR3: CASSLRNSPLHF; DNA: TGTGCCAGCAGTTTACGGAATTCACCCCTCCACTTT